A selection of T cell receptor beta chains follows, all from one sample in a study of T cell responses to AZD1222 COVID-19 vaccine. The assay was immunoSEQ multiplex PCR, and TCRdb's table has in-frame clones only and misses some. Of 140,000 to 150,000 clones listed, about 93% are singletons. This specimen was peripheral blood, taken on day 0 of AZD1222 vaccination. The receptors shown here come from an adult in good health. The CDR3 runs from the conserved cysteine through the conserved F or W. The D gene is left open where the match is weak. Only part of the rows carry a size: once, few, many, or a class if the clone is expanded.

j_call: TRBJ1-2; clone_size: once; v_call: TRBV7-6; d_call: -; cdr3_aa: CASSLGANYGYTF; cdr3_nt: TGTGCCAGCAGCTTAGGGGCGAACTATGGCTACACCTTC
j_call: TRBJ2-1; clone_size: -; v_call: TRBV12-5; d_call: TRBD1; cdr3_aa: CASGAGTGRLLDEQFF; cdr3_nt: TGTGCTAGTGGGGCCGGGACAGGGAGGCTTTTGGATGAGCAGTTCTTC
j_call: TRBJ2-3; clone_size: -; v_call: TRBV18; d_call: -; cdr3_aa: CASSPRSGGTDTQYF; cdr3_nt: TGTGCCAGCTCACCACGGTCAGGGGGCACAGATACGCAGTATTTT
j_call: TRBJ1-1; clone_size: -; v_call: TRBV2; d_call: -; cdr3_aa: CAGGRENTEAFF; cdr3_nt: TGTGCCGGAGGACGGGAGAACACTGAAGCTTTCTTT
j_call: TRBJ1-5; clone_size: -; v_call: TRBV19; d_call: -; cdr3_aa: CASTRQHF; cdr3_nt: TGTGCCAGTACCCGGCAGCATTTT
j_call: TRBJ1-6; clone_size: -; v_call: TRBV18; d_call: TRBD1; cdr3_aa: CASSPTGNNNSPLHF; cdr3_nt: TGTGCCAGCTCACCGACAGGGAACAATAATTCACCCCTCCACTTT
j_call: TRBJ2-2; clone_size: -; v_call: TRBV3-1/TRBV3-2; d_call: -; cdr3_aa: CASSLGHLNTGELFF; cdr3_nt: TGTGCCAGCAGCCTCGGACATCTGAACACCGGGGAGCTGTTTTTT
j_call: TRBJ1-1; clone_size: -; v_call: TRBV7-3; d_call: TRBD1; cdr3_aa: CASSQGADTEAFF; cdr3_nt: TGTGCCAGCAGCCAGGGGGCTGACACTGAAGCTTTCTTT
j_call: TRBJ2-7; clone_size: -; v_call: TRBV18; d_call: -; cdr3_aa: CASSPWDTGEQYF; cdr3_nt: TGTGCCAGCTCACCCTGGGACACTGGGGAGCAGTACTTC
j_call: TRBJ1-2; clone_size: -; v_call: TRBV5-4; d_call: TRBD1; cdr3_aa: CASSFRDRDNGYTF; cdr3_nt: TGTGCCAGCAGCTTTCGGGACAGGGATAATGGCTACACCTTC